This T cell receptor (beta chain) was obtained from a study of shared clonotypes between healthy human individuals. The V and J ends lost 8 bases and 5 bases, in that order; junction bases with no gene match: 12. Germline loops: CDR1 SNHLY, CDR2 FYNNEI. The CDR3 covers 18 residues. About this clone: What it binds is not known.

Only Caucasian adults living in Nashville, Tennessee served as donors. Whole-study findings and limits: Represented genetic and exposure-history diversity was restricted by having few donors.

When replicate PCRs were run on unsorted PBMC, they used around 0.3 ug DNA, about 30,000 T cell genomes. Unsorted PBMC DNA underwent sequencing on ten immunoSEQ deep assay plates. Sequencing was performed with immunoSEQ multiplex PCR; in TCRdb, only in-frame clones are kept and a portion is missing. The table includes approximately 510,000 clones, around 74% detected once. The sample taken for sequencing was PBMCs. The clonotype originates from a woman between 40 and 50 years old in good health. Some clones in this sample may be carry-over from other donors' samples. The rearrangement uses TRBV2 and TRBJ2-1; 16 bases map to TRBD2. The CDR3 spells CASPPGGLAGGQNNEQFF. The CDR3 DNA reads TGTGCCAGCCCCCCTGGGGGACTAGCGGGAGGGCAGAACAATGAGCAGTTCTTC.